The clone carrying this TCR beta chain was seen repeatedly, ten times or more. The antigen remains undetermined. The record originates from a study of early T cells in non-severe SARS-CoV-2 infection. Overall study context: RNA in bulk from unsorted whole blood was sequenced, and chains were unpaired. The study, taken as a whole, reports: In VDJdb matching, anti-spike CD8 responses were favored while private and CD4 specificities went missing.

J was trimmed by 5 bases and V by 3 bases; bases with no gene match: 3. The CDR3 totals 13 residues. Each single cDNA molecule received a unique molecular identifier. TCRdb processed the 5' RACE reads anew with MiXCR; each CDR3 protein has one entry. Among about 76,000 distinct CDR3 sequences listed, around 11% were seen once. The sequencing input was whole blood. The chain joins TRBV12-3 or TRBV12-4 to TRBJ2-5; 7 bases fit TRBD1. This receptor was obtained from an adult who was a healthcare worker with PCR-confirmed SARS-CoV-2 infection or an uninfected control (not recorded which). The chain's CDR3 is CASSLTGMETQYF. The CDR3 nucleotides read TGTGCCAGCAGTTTGACAGGGATGGAGACCCAGTACTTC.